This record concerns one TCR beta chain sequence. Its antigen is currently not known. No base quality values were provided; no much bigger clone lies one nucleotide off. TCRbeta CDR3 regions were amplified from genomic DNA by means of the immunoSEQ Assay, a bias-controlled multiplex PCR. The study's processing was this. The number of nucleated cells in each sample was estimated by amplification of reference gene primers within the assay. To quantify the absolute abundance of each unique TCRbeta CDR3 rearrangement, sequence reads were collapsed and filtered. For each sample, productive Simpson clonality was calculated as the square root of Simpson's diversity index across productive rearrangements. TCRdb retrieved this table from immuneACCESS and kept in-frame rearrangements only. Not all clones are present; in checked studies, unresolved V genes account for under half, and no reason is known for the remainder. Clonal size and the V and J genes are those of that table, whereas D and trimming came from the DNA. In all, the sample holds some 320,000 clones, and approximately 89% of those were seen once. About 5.2% of the sample belongs to the ten largest clones.

In the prospective study, participants were 18 to 89 years old, resided in 24 geographic areas of the United States, and were enrolled through a virtual design. In the prospective study, participants were assigned to cohorts based on the clinical history participants reported in a screening survey and a study questionnaire. ImmuneRACE Cohort 3 recovered participants were defined by two consecutive negative NP/OP PCR tests, healthcare professional clearance, or symptom resolution. Each participant in the prospective study had whole blood, serum and a nasopharyngeal or oropharyngeal swab collected by mobile phlebotomists. Over a roughly 2-month period, participants in the prospective study had the option of providing additional blood draws and questionnaires. Prospective study blood samples were shipped either frozen or at room temperature before DNA extraction. This sample was included in a study of blood T cell repertoires in COVID-19 (TCRdb year 2020). The study in broad terms: Samples from collaborators originated in the United States, Italy and Spain and spanned both the acute and convalescent phases of COVID-19. A freely available public database, intended as a resource for researchers studying the immune response to SARS-CoV-2, is where the repertoires were released. HLA class I and class II types, where available, came from metadata supplied by the sample provider rather than from assay-based typing. The samples were drawn from the first 160 participants of the ongoing ImmuneRACE study and from 950 to 1,500 subjects provided by 6 global collaborators. Nearly every sample came with metadata listing a de-identified subject ID, COVID-19 status, age in years and sex. The prospective study material was composed of cDNA or gDNA derived from T cells, B-cell-depleted T cells, or PBMCs. Deeply sampled blood TCRbeta repertoires from subjects exposed to, actively infected with, or recovered from COVID-19 were included in the dataset.

General study outcomes and caveats: Clinical and demographic metadata were provided uncurated, with the amount varying by source and participant.

This sequence originates from a woman under 40 who had recovered from COVID-19. Material for sequencing was PBMCs or T cells enriched from blood (not recorded which).

The CDR3 region: CSAAGVVEAFF. The nucleotide sequence reads TGCAGTGCGGCAGGGGTTGTGGAAGCTTTCTTT. The sequence links TRBV20-1 to TRBJ1-1; D gene: possibly TRBD1, on 6 matching bases. Based on the germline V gene (reference sequence), the CDR1 and CDR2 sequences are DFQATT and SNEGSKA. The CDR3 has 11 amino acids, counting the end cysteine and phenylalanine. Just the 33-base CDR3 DNA is kept, in frame starting at base 1. The germline ends are 13 bases apart after V is trimmed by 6 bases and J by 8 bases.